The count of the clone carrying this T cell receptor (beta chain) is one. Germline CDR1 is MNHNS and CDR2 is SASEGT. Trimming pared 8 bases from V and 7 bases from J, leaving 21 bases between. The CDR3 is made up of 14 amino acids. Libraries were prepared by immunoSEQ multiplex PCR; TCRdb keeps only in-frame clonotypes and omits some of them. The sample records some 24,000 clones, roughly 90% being singletons. This specimen belongs to a study of T cell changes during pregnancy in multiple sclerosis. Sequencing was performed on CD8+ T cells from peripheral blood mononuclear cells, taken in the third trimester of pregnancy. The chain is built from TRBV6-1 and TRBJ2-7, with D possibly matching TRBD2 (5 bases). The receptor's source is a female donor in good health, enrolled as a control in a pregnancy study. CDR3 amino acids: CASDDTQEIAEQYF. The CDR3 nucleotides read TGTGCCAGCGACGACACGCAGGAGATAGCGGAGCAGTACTTC.